This T cell receptor beta chain was sequenced during a study of blood T cell repertoires in COVID-19. In the study overall: Acute and convalescent COVID-19 specimens originated in the United States, Italy and Spain. PBMCs, B-cell-depleted T cells, or T cells provided the cDNA or gDNA that made up the material.

The CDR3 loop spans 15 amino acids. CDR1 is MNHEY, CDR2 SVGAGI, per germline. The V end was cut by 2 bases, the J end by 7 bases, with 12 bases between. In the original processing: Amplifying reference gene primers gave estimates of nucleated cell counts. The table came from immunoSEQ multiplex PCR; TCRdb's copy has only in-frame clones and leaves some out. That table furnishes V, J and clone size, whereas the DNA furnished D and trimming. The sample shows 95,000 to 150,000 clones, around nine tenths of them seen only once. The sequence was collected from a woman aged 50 to 60 with acute or convalescent COVID-19. The chain uses TRBV6-5 and TRBJ1-6; the D gene is possibly TRBD1 (5 bases). Specimen: peripheral blood. CDR3 sequence (DNA): TGTGCCAGCAGTTACAGGGCAGGGCAAAATTCACCCCTCCACTTT. Translated: CASSYRAGQNSPLHF.